These 16 T cell receptor beta chains were all obtained from the same sample, sequenced in a study of blood T cells in healthy people across ages. The second PCR ran roughly 6 to 11 cycles with a sample-barcoded 5' primer and J-beta primers. TCRdb called the 5' RACE reads again in MiXCR, with one record for every CDR3 protein. This sample has 1.5 million to 2 million distinct CDR3 sequences, with under 30% found just once. Material: blood. Receptors were obtained from a woman aged 25 to 39 in good health.

This clonotype was recorded a few times. The chain couples TRBV5-1 to TRBJ2-7, with 9 bases matching TRBD2. The CDR3 has 17 residues. J gave up 1 base and V 4 bases, and 12 bases lay outside the gene matches. Germline V lookup: CDR1 SGHRS, CDR2 YFSETQ. The CDR3 DNA follows: TGCGCCAGCAGCCGGAGCCCTCTGACTAGCGGATCCTACGAGCAGTACTTC. It codes for CASSRSPLTSGSYEQYF. The variable domain in full, with the rest retrieved from reference TRBV5-1 and TRBJ2-7, is KAGVTQTPRYLIKTRGQQVTLSCSPISGHRSVSWYQQTPGQGLQFLFEYFSETQRNKGNFPGRFSGRQFSNSRSEMNVSTLELGDSALYLCASSRSPLTSGSYEQYFGPGTRLTVT.

This clonotype was seen only a few times. The chain joins TRBV6-2 or TRBV6-3 to TRBJ2-1; maybe TRBD1 (5 bases). The ends were cut back, 0 bases at V and 5 bases at J, with 17 bases in the middle. Germline values: CDR1 MNHEY, CDR2 SVGEGT. The CDR3 is made up of 17 amino acids. The CDR3 loop reads CASSYSNGHPVNNEQFF. DNA for the CDR3: TGTGCCAGCAGTTACTCGAATGGACACCCAGTAAACAATGAGCAGTTCTTC.

This clonotype showed up many times. The rearrangement uses TRBV20-1 and TRBJ2-5; TRBD1 might be the D (6 bases). V shed 3 bases and J shed 4 bases, with 12 bases lying between them. Looked up from germline, CDR1 is DFQATT and CDR2 is SNEGSKA (reference sequence). The CDR3 spans 13 residues. The CDR3 here is CSASRTARETQYF. In nucleotides, the CDR3 is TGCAGTGCTAGCCGGACAGCAAGAGAGACCCAGTACTTC.

In its sample, this clonotype was seen a few times. The chain combines TRBV12-3 or TRBV12-4 with TRBJ1-2, with TRBD1 as a possible D gene (5 bases). The CDR3 loop spans 15 amino acids. Trimming stripped 7 bases from V and 3 bases from J, with 18 bases between. The CDR3 DNA is TGTGCCAGCACCCCAAACTCGGGGGGATACTATGGCTACACCTTC. Its translation: CASTPNSGGYYGYTF.

The gene calls are TRBV20-1 and TRBJ2-5; 13 bases align to TRBD2. CDR1 DFQATT and CDR2 SNEGSKA come from the germline V gene (reference sequence). This CDR3 is built from 18 residues. V gave up 3 bases and J gave up 1 base; unmatched junction bases: 11. CDR3 coding DNA: TGCAGTGCTAGTTGGACTAGCGGGAGTTTCGGCCCCCAAGAGACCCAGTACTTC. Protein product: CSASWTSGSFGPQETQYF.

Note on this clonotype: A read error is possible here, since a much larger clone lies one base away. The gene calls are TRBV6-2 or TRBV6-3 and TRBJ2-1; weak D call: TRBD2 (6 bases). This CDR3 comprises 14 residues. Between the trimmed V and J ends, which lost 7 bases and 8 bases, there was a span of 18 bases. CDR1 and CDR2 (germline): MNHEY, SVGEGT. CDR3 in amino acids: CASKIAVWGHEQFF. The CDR3 DNA follows: TGTGCCAGCAAGATAGCGGTTTGGGGCCATGAGCAGTTCTTC.

This clonotype has just a few counts. J is TRBJ2-5 and V is TRBV28; D perhaps matches TRBD1 (5 bases). Germline CDR1 is MDHEN and CDR2 is SYDVKM. The CDR3 sequence is 13 residues long. V lost 3 bases and J lost 11, with 16 bases in between. The CDR3 coding sequence is TGTGCCAGCAGTTTGGGCAGGGAACGGCAGCAGTACTTC. Translation gives CASSLGRERQQYF. The variable domain in full, with the rest retrieved from reference TRBV28 and TRBJ2-5, is DVKVTQSSRYLVKRTGEKVFLECVQDMDHENMFWYRQDPGLGLRLIYFSYDVKMKEKGDIPEGYSVSREKKERFSLILESASTNQTSMYLCASSLGRERQQYFGPGTRLLVL.

This chain joins TRBV5-6 and TRBJ2-5; perhaps TRBD2 as D (5 bases). V lost 1 base and J lost 3, with 13 bases in between. Germline V CDR1 and CDR2: SGHDT, YYEEEE. This CDR3 spans 15 amino acids. The DNA of the CDR3 is TGTGCCAGCAGCTTGAACACCCGGACTGAAGAGACCCAGTACTTC. Protein: CASSLNTRTEETQYF.

The V call is TRBV2, the J call TRBJ1-5; D unclear. Trimming pared 0 bases from V and 4 bases from J, leaving 10 bases between. From germline, CDR1 is SNHLY and CDR2 FYNNEI. CDR3 length: 15 amino acids. CDR3 region: CASSEALQSNQPQHF. The CDR3 DNA is TGTGCCAGCAGTGAAGCGCTGCAGTCGAATCAGCCCCAGCATTTT.

This clonotype was found a few times. The chain links TRBV11-2 to TRBJ2-7, with 8 positions matching TRBD2. The CDR3 extends over 16 amino acids. Germline V gives CDR1 SGHAT, CDR2 FQNNGV. V dropped 3 bases and J dropped 0; count of bases not matched to a gene: 7. CDR3 in amino acids: CASSFMGREASYEQYF. The CDR3 nucleotides read TGTGCCAGCAGCTTCATGGGGCGGGAGGCCTCCTACGAGCAGTACTTC.

The gene calls are TRBV12-3 or TRBV12-4 and TRBJ1-1; TRBD1 might be the D (5 bases). The CDR3 loop spans 12 amino acids. V shed 5 bases and J shed 11 bases, with 15 bases lying between them. The CDR3 coding sequence is TGTGCCAGCAGTAGCTCCCGGACAACGGCTTTCTTT. The encoded protein is CASSSSRTTAFF.

At least ten counts were recorded for this clonotype. The rearrangement links TRBV6-5 to TRBJ2-7; 7 bases agree with TRBD1. The germline V gene has CDR1 MNHEY and CDR2 SVGAGI. V shed 7 bases, J shed 3 bases, and the junction held 6 bases outside the gene matches. The CDR3 runs to 13 residues. The CDR3 DNA follows: TGTGCCAGCACCCCCCCAGGGGGCTACGAGCAGTACTTC. Translating gives CASTPPGGYEQYF.

The rearrangement uses TRBV6-2 or TRBV6-3 and TRBJ1-5; D uncertain. CDR3 length: 16 residues. Trimming stripped 8 bases from V and 0 bases from J, with 17 bases between. Germline values: CDR1 MNHEY, CDR2 SVGEGT. CDR3 in DNA: TGTGCCAGCGCGACGGACCGGCCTTATAGCAATCAGCCCCAGCATTTT. Protein sequence: CASATDRPYSNQPQHF.

This clonotype was seen ten or more times. This chain joins TRBV7-2 and TRBJ2-5, with a possible D match to TRBD1 (6 bases). The CDR3 has 15 amino acids. Germline assignment: CDR1 SGHTA and CDR2 FQGNSA. V was shortened by 3 bases and J by 5 bases, with 16 bases between the two germline ends. The CDR3 nucleotides read TGTGCCAGCAGCTTGGGTGGGGGCAGGGAGGAGACCCAGTACTTC. Translated: CASSLGGGREETQYF. The full variable domain, completed using reference TRBV7-2 and TRBJ2-5, is GAGVSQSPSNKVTEKGKDVELRCDPISGHTALYWYRQSLGQGLEFLIYFQGNSAPDKSGLPSDRFSAERTGGSVSTLTIQRTQQEDSAVYLCASSLGGGREETQYFGPGTRLLVL.

The table lists this clonotype with many counts. CDR3 coding DNA: TGCGCCAGCAGCCCGGGGCAGGGGTTCGATGAGCAGTTCTTC. Translation gives CASSPGQGFDEQFF. The chain links TRBV5-1 to TRBJ2-1; D may be TRBD1 (6 bases). The CDR3 has 14 residues. Trimming removed 4 bases from V and 8 bases from J, with 16 bases in between. From germline, CDR1 is SGHRS and CDR2 YFSETQ. The whole variable domain, filled in from reference TRBV5-1 and TRBJ2-1, reads KAGVTQTPRYLIKTRGQQVTLSCSPISGHRSVSWYQQTPGQGLQFLFEYFSETQRNKGNFPGRFSGRQFSNSRSEMNVSTLELGDSALYLCASSPGQGFDEQFFGPGTRLTVL.

This clonotype occurred many times. The chain joins TRBV29-1 to TRBJ2-3; 7 bases are shared with TRBD1. After removal of 4 bases from V and 0 bases from J, the junction contained 4 bases not matched to a gene. The CDR3 is 14 residues long. Germline assignment: CDR1 SQVTM and CDR2 ANQGSEA. The CDR3 sequence: CSVAPGQSTDTQYF. CDR3 sequence (DNA): TGCAGCGTTGCCCCGGGACAGAGCACAGATACGCAGTATTTT.